What follows are 17 T cell receptor beta chains derived from one specimen sequenced in a study of blood T cells in healthy people across ages. Next came a second PCR, run for about 7 to 12 cycles, which used a sample-barcoded 5' primer along with a J-beta primer mix. TCRdb called the 5' RACE reads again in MiXCR, with one record for every CDR3 protein. The table records 1.5 million to 2 million distinct CDR3 sequences, 25% to 30% of them present only once. Input material: blood. All receptors derive from a woman under 40 in good health.

About this clonotype itself: A single base separates this from a much larger clone, so it may be a read error. Because the CDR3 is missing its conserved closing phenylalanine or tryptophan, this is likely a read error. The chain recombines TRBV20-1 with TRBJ2-5; tentatively, D is TRBD1 or TRBD2 (5 bases each). The CDR3 loop spans 14 amino acids. V was clipped by 5 bases and J by 11 bases, with 24 bases between them. CDR1 and CDR2 from the germline V gene are DFQATT and SNEGSKA (reference sequence). The CDR3 bases are TGCAGTGCTCAAATCGGGACCCCGTTGGAGAAGCAGTACGTC. Amino acid sequence: CSAQIGTPLEKQYV.

The gene calls are TRBV4-3 and TRBJ2-7; 9 bases map to TRBD2. Germline assignment: CDR1 LGHNA and CDR2 YSLEER. V lost 1 base, J lost 0 bases, and 13 bases stayed unmatched. CDR3 length: 19 residues. This chain's CDR3 is CASSQARVAGASSSYEQYF. Written as DNA, the CDR3 is TGCGCCAGCAGCCAAGCCAGGGTAGCGGGAGCTTCTTCCTCCTACGAGCAGTACTTC.

The chain couples TRBV20-1 to TRBJ1-1; no clear D gene. The germline CDR1 and CDR2 sequences are DFQATT and SNEGSKA (reference sequence). V was cut by 3 bases and J by 1 base, with 9 bases left in between. This CDR3 contains 13 residues. DNA of the CDR3: TGCAGTGCTAGTCGGAGAAAGAACACTGAAGCTTTCTTT. As protein: CSASRRKNTEAFF.

This clonotype was picked up many times. The chain is built from TRBV3-1 and TRBJ2-1, with TRBD2 matching over 10 bases. The CDR3 extends over 15 amino acids. Germline V gene lookup returns CDR1 LGHDT and CDR2 YNNKEL (reference sequence). J was trimmed by 4 bases and V by 4 bases; bases with no gene match: 4. The chain's CDR3 is CASSRTSGEYNEQFF. Written as DNA, the CDR3 is TGTGCCAGCAGCCGCACTAGCGGGGAATACAATGAGCAGTTCTTC.

This clonotype occurred a few times. The chain employs TRBV20-1 and TRBJ2-7; 7 nucleotides agree with TRBD2. Trimming removed 7 bases from V and 1 base from J; junction bases left unmatched: 4. The CDR3 covers 12 residues. Germline V CDR1 and CDR2: DFQATT, SNEGSKA (reference sequence). The CDR3 DNA reads TGCAGTGGAGCTAGCGGTTCCTACGAGCAGTACTTC. Translated, it gives CSGASGSYEQYF.

In its sample, this clonotype was seen once. This may stem from a read error, because a much larger clone lies one nucleotide away. The rearrangement joins TRBV12-3 or TRBV12-4 to TRBJ2-4; D is possibly TRBD2 (6 bases). V gave up 6 bases and J gave up 13 bases, with 13 bases separating them. CDR3 size: 11 residues. The CDR3 nucleotides read TGTGCCAGCAGGGGCGGCGGGAACCAGTACTTC. Translated: CASRGGGNQYF.

On this clonotype itself: A junction end diverges from the germline sequence, so it may reflect a read error. The V gene is TRBV7-2, the J gene TRBJ2-3; the match to TRBD2 covers 10 bases. Germline values: CDR1 SGHTA, CDR2 FQGNSA. The CDR3 has 15 residues. CDR3 residues: CASSLGLAGPDKQYF. CDR3 in DNA: TGTGCCAGCAGCTTAGGACTAGCGGGCCCAGATAAGCAGTATTTT. The full variable domain, rest sourced from reference TRBV7-2 and TRBJ2-3, is GAGVSQSPSNKVTEKGKDVELRCDPISGHTALYWYRQSLGQGLEFLIYFQGNSAPDKSGLPSDRFSAERTGGSVSTLTIQRTQQEDSAVYLCASSLGLAGPDKQYFGPGTRLTVL.

Worth noting for this clonotype: One base away lies a much larger clone, so this may be a sequencing read error. CDR3 nucleotide sequence: TGTGCCGGCAGCGAACCGGGACTAGTAGGGAACATTCAGTACTTC. Translating gives CAGSEPGLVGNIQYF. The chain joins TRBV25-1 to TRBJ2-4, with TRBD2 identical over 8 bases. Germline CDR1 and CDR2: MGHDK and SYGVNS. This CDR3 is 15 amino acids long.

This clonotype was picked up one time. V is TRBV2 and J is TRBJ2-3; D is unresolved. Germline values: CDR1 SNHLY, CDR2 FYNNEI. V lost 4 bases and J 4 bases, leaving 12 bases between the germline ends. This CDR3 spans 14 amino acids. The DNA for the CDR3 is TGTGCCAGCAGTGCGGACGGACGTTCAGATACGCAGTATTTT. This codes for CASSADGRSDTQYF.

About this clonotype: A junction end diverges from the germline sequence, so it may reflect a read error. The chain is built from TRBV2 and TRBJ2-3; D uncertain. Per the germline V gene, CDR1 is SNHLY and CDR2 is FYNNEI. The CDR3 consists of 13 residues. The CDR3 DNA is TGCGCAGGACGGATCCCTCCCGGTGATACGCAGTATTTT. Translation: CAGRIPPGDTQYF.

As to this clonotype: One end of the junction varies from germline; a read error may be responsible. CDR3 loop: CASSIAGRTEAFF. CDR3 nucleotide sequence: TGTGCCAGCAGTATAGCTGGAAGAACTGAAGCTTTCTTT. V gene TRBV19 combines with J gene TRBJ1-1; D is unclear. Germline CDR1 LNHDA, CDR2 SQIVND (reference sequence). CDR3 length: 13 amino acids.

This chain links TRBV6-6 with TRBJ2-7; D call uncertain. The CDR3 sequence is 13 residues long. Germline V gene sequence: CDR1 MNHNY, CDR2 SVGAGI (reference sequence). V lost 5 bases to trimming and J lost 1 base, with 9 bases between them. In DNA, the CDR3 is TGTGCCAGCAGTGGCCGACTTTCCTACGAGCAGTACTTC. Residues: CASSGRLSYEQYF.

This clonotype has more than one count but fewer than ten. J is TRBJ2-1 and V is TRBV20-1; 7 bases map to TRBD2. Germline-derived CDR1 and CDR2 are DFQATT and SNEGSKA (reference sequence). This CDR3 has 16 residues. The junction had 14 bases not matched to a gene; V was cut back by 5 bases and J by 4 bases. In DNA, the CDR3 is TGCAGTGCTTTATTCCTCCCGGCTAGCGGTTACAATGAGCAGTTCTTC. Translating gives CSALFLPASGYNEQFF.

This chain joins TRBV2 and TRBJ1-5; no firm D call. This CDR3 is 12 amino acids long. Germline V CDR1 and CDR2: SNHLY, FYNNEI. Trimming pared 8 bases from V and 2 bases from J, leaving 7 bases between. The CDR3 sequence: CASGYGNQPQHF. The CDR3 bases are TGTGCCAGCGGTTATGGCAATCAGCCCCAGCATTTT.

This clonotype turned up a few times. The chain couples TRBV20-1 to TRBJ2-7, with D perhaps matching TRBD2 (5 bases). Trimming took 3 bases from V and 5 from J, leaving 17 bases between them. Germline loops: CDR1 DFQATT, CDR2 SNEGSKA (reference sequence). The CDR3 is made up of 14 amino acids. CDR3 sequence reads: CSASPVRGRNEQYF. CDR3 in DNA: TGCAGTGCTAGCCCCGTACGGGGTCGGAACGAGCAGTACTTC.

This clonotype was recorded many times. The chain recombines TRBV6-5 with TRBJ2-1; 9 bases line up with TRBD1. The ends lost 5 bases at V and 0 bases at J; junction bases unmatched: 2. CDR1 and CDR2 (germline): MNHEY, SVGAGI. The CDR3 totals 15 residues. The CDR3 DNA is TGTGCCAGCAGTGGACAGGGGAGCTCCTACAATGAGCAGTTCTTC. This translates into CASSGQGSSYNEQFF.

This clonotype was counted ten times or more. V gene TRBV20-1 combines with J gene TRBJ2-7; 7 nucleotides line up with TRBD2. The trim removed 5 bases at V and 1 base at J, leaving 8 bases unmatched. The CDR3 is 14 residues long. Germline values: CDR1 DFQATT, CDR2 SNEGSKA (reference sequence). The CDR3 DNA reads TGCAGTGCTCCTCTTAGCGGGCGGTCCTACGAGCAGTACTTC. Protein product: CSAPLSGRSYEQYF.